This T cell receptor beta chain was documented in a study of response to subunit inactivated influenza vaccine. TCRdb ran MiXCR on the RT-PCR reads and lists one entry per CDR3 protein. In the table there are under 500,000 distinct CDR3 sequences, over 9.5% of which are singletons. This clonotype has a count of ten or more. The CDR3 sequence is 13 residues long. Germline V CDR1 and CDR2: DFQATT, SNEGSKA (reference sequence). The sample here was PBMCs from blood, taken more than 35 days after vaccination. V and J are TRBV20-1 and TRBJ2-1; D tentatively reads TRBD1 or TRBD2 (6 bases each). This clonotype originated in a man between 45 and 60 years old who received an inactivated influenza vaccine. The CDR3 DNA is TGCAGCCCGGGGGCAGGCTACCGCGGTGAGCAGTTCTTC. Translated: CSPGAGYRGEQFF.